Following are 18 T cell receptor beta chains from one sample sequenced in a study of T-cell reconstitution after alpha-beta-depleted transplantation in children. A library of TCRbeta sequences, prepared with unique molecular identifiers, was generated. TCRdb reprocessed the PCR reads with MiXCR, giving one entry per CDR3 protein. The data show about 600,000 distinct CDR3 sequences, roughly 23% seen once. The input for sequencing was PBMCs, mostly from graft donor cells, taken 360 days after TCRalphabeta/CD19-depleted stem cell transplant. These TCRs come from a boy younger than two who had a stem cell transplant for acute myeloid leukemia, so the T cells may come from the graft donor.

This clonotype has ten or more counts. A junction end diverges from the germline sequence, so it may reflect a read error. The CDR3 loop is CASSLGGDNEQFF. The CDR3 DNA sequence: TGTGCCAGCAGCTTAGGCGGGGACAATGAGCAGTTCTTC. This sequence joins TRBV5-1 and TRBJ2-1, with TRBD2 as a possible D gene (6 bases). Germline CDR1 is SGHRS and CDR2 is YFSETQ. The CDR3 has 13 amino acids.

This clonotype was seen many times. J is TRBJ2-7 and V is TRBV7-9; D uncertain. This CDR3 has 12 residues. Trimming removed 4 bases at V and 1 base at J, with 5 bases between. Looked up from germline, CDR1 is SEHNR and CDR2 is FQNEAQ (reference sequence). The CDR3 spells CASSWESYEQYF. CDR3 sequence (DNA): TGTGCCAGCAGCTGGGAATCCTACGAGCAGTACTTC.

This clonotype was picked up a small number of times. The V call is TRBV20-1, the J call TRBJ2-3; 7 positions agree with TRBD1. CDR1 and CDR2 (germline): DFQATT, SNEGSKA (reference sequence). The V segment lost 4 bases and the J segment 3 bases; nucleotides outside the gene matches: 7. The CDR3 runs 14 residues. The CDR3: CSATDREGTDTQYF. The CDR3, as DNA: TGCAGTGCTACTGACAGGGAAGGGACAGATACGCAGTATTTT.

V usage is TRBV6-2 or TRBV6-3 and J usage is TRBJ2-3; D may be TRBD1 (6 bases). The germline V and J ends were trimmed by 5 bases and 3 bases, with 18 bases remaining between them. Germline CDR1 and CDR2: MNHEY and SVGEGT. This CDR3 has 16 residues. For the CDR3, the DNA is TGTGCCAGCAGTGGTGGGACATGGTTCGGGACAGATACGCAGTATTTT. Its translation: CASSGGTWFGTDTQYF.

The rearrangement links TRBV20-1 to TRBJ2-3; D not resolved. The CDR3 has 17 residues. Trimming stripped 3 bases from V and 2 bases from J, with 21 bases between. The germline V gene has CDR1 DFQATT and CDR2 SNEGSKA (reference sequence). CDR3 DNA sequence: TGCAGTGCTAGTCTCGTTAGCAACCCCTTTGACACAGATACGCAGTATTTT. This sequence encodes CSASLVSNPFDTDTQYF.

This clonotype was observed many times. V and J are TRBV7-9 and TRBJ1-1; possible D gene TRBD1, 5 bases. V was cut by 6 bases and J by 7 bases, with 21 bases left in between. This CDR3 is built from 15 residues. CDR1 is SEHNR and CDR2 is FQNEAQ in the germline V gene (reference sequence). The CDR3 DNA sequence: TGTGCCAGCAGACCCCGGGACCCAAGAAAAGGTGAAGCTTTCTTT. Its translation is CASRPRDPRKGEAFF.

This clonotype was counted at least ten times. V usage is TRBV12-3 or TRBV12-4 and J usage is TRBJ2-1; 9 positions match TRBD2. The ends lost 5 bases at V and 4 bases at J; junction bases unmatched: 9. This CDR3 spans 16 amino acids. Here the CDR3 DNA reads TGTGCCAGCAGTACCTTCCTAGCGGGGTCTTACAATGAGCAGTTCTTC. This codes for CASSTFLAGSYNEQFF.

This chain joins TRBV6-1 and TRBJ2-1; D is perhaps TRBD1 (6 bases). From germline, CDR1 is MNHNS and CDR2 SASEGT. Trimming stripped 2 bases from V and 10 bases from J, with 12 bases between. The CDR3 contains 13 residues. The CDR3 DNA is TGTGCCAGCAGTGAAACAGGGAATAGGGAGCAGTTCTTC. Encoded protein: CASSETGNREQFF.

This clonotype was observed a handful of times. The CDR3 loop reads CSAKRTVGAKNIQYF. CDR3 DNA sequence: TGCAGCGCCAAGCGGACGGTAGGGGCCAAAAACATTCAGTACTTC. The V gene is TRBV29-1, the J gene TRBJ2-4; TRBD2 might be the D (5 bases). Deletions cut 7 bases from V and 1 base from J, with 17 bases between. Germline V CDR1 and CDR2: SQVTM, ANQGSEA. The CDR3 covers 15 residues.

This clonotype was counted only a few times. The rearrangement joins TRBV5-1 to TRBJ2-5; TRBD2 might be the D (7 bases). Germline V lookup: CDR1 SGHRS, CDR2 YFSETQ. CDR3 size: 13 residues. V was pared by 7 bases and J by 2 bases, with 12 bases between. CDR3 nucleotide sequence: TGCGCCAGCTCCCGGGGGGCACAAGAGACCCAGTACTTC. This gives the protein CASSRGAQETQYF.

This chain links TRBV12-3 or TRBV12-4 with TRBJ2-5, with 12 bases identical to TRBD2. The V gene end was trimmed by 5 bases and the J gene end by 4 bases; junction bases not matched to a gene: 8. CDR3 length: 16 amino acids. The CDR3 nucleotides read TGTGCCAGCAGTAATCTCCTAGCGGGGGGGATAGAGACCCAGTACTTC. Its protein is CASSNLLAGGIETQYF.

The CDR3 sequence is CASSPSHRDELFF. For the CDR3, the DNA is TGTGCCAGCAGTCCGTCGCACAGGGATGAACTGTTTTTT. The chain carries TRBV12-3 or TRBV12-4 and TRBJ1-4, with TRBD1 as a possible D gene (6 bases). The CDR3 has 13 amino acids. V shed 5 bases and J shed 12 bases, with 16 bases lying between them.

The table lists this clonotype with many counts. This rearrangement joins TRBV6-6 to TRBJ1-1, with D possibly being TRBD1 (5 bases). The CDR3 is 13 amino acids. Trimming cost V 4 bases and J 4 bases, with 10 bases left between them. Germline V lookup: CDR1 MNHNY, CDR2 SVGAGI (reference sequence). Written as DNA, the CDR3 is TGTGCCAGCAGTTGGGGGGGGAGCACTGAAGCTTTCTTT. It codes for CASSWGGSTEAFF.

This clonotype was seen only a few times. DNA for the CDR3: TGTGCCATCAGTGAGTCGAACAGGGGGTACGAGCAGTACGTC. Amino acid sequence: CAISESNRGYEQYV. The chain has TRBV10-3 and TRBJ2-7, with 8 bases that match TRBD1. The V gene end was trimmed by 0 bases and the J gene end by 4 bases; junction bases not matched to a gene: 2. The CDR3 is 14 amino acids. The germline CDR1 and CDR2 sequences are ENHRY and SYGVKD.

Only a few counts were recorded for this clonotype. V usage is TRBV27 and J usage is TRBJ2-3; D might be TRBD2 (6 bases). Germline assignment: CDR1 MNHEY and CDR2 SMNVEV (reference sequence). The CDR3 consists of 14 residues. V dropped 5 bases and J dropped 2 bases, with 11 bases sitting between them. CDR3 protein: CASSERDFTDTQYF. The CDR3 nucleotides read TGTGCCAGCAGTGAACGGGACTTCACAGATACGCAGTATTTT.

This clonotype has at least ten counts. The gene calls are TRBV9 and TRBJ1-6, with D possibly matching TRBD1 (5 bases). Germline loops: CDR1 SGDLS, CDR2 YYNGEE. Trimming cost V 0 bases and J 11 bases, with 9 bases left between them. The CDR3 has 13 residues. The CDR3 nucleotides are TGTGCCAGCAGCGTAGCAGGGAGGACACCCCTCCACTTT. This gives the protein CASSVAGRTPLHF.

This clonotype was seen many times. The rearrangement links TRBV6-5 to TRBJ1-2; D might be TRBD1 (5 bases). The V end was cut by 0 bases, the J end by 6 bases, with 14 bases between. CDR3 length: 15 amino acids. The germline gives CDR1 MNHEY, CDR2 SVGAGI. The CDR3 here is CASSYSRGVWDGYTF. CDR3 coding DNA: TGTGCCAGCAGTTACTCGAGGGGAGTGTGGGATGGCTACACCTTC.

This clonotype was found a few times. The V gene is TRBV7-2, the J gene TRBJ2-5; D ambiguous. The CDR3 covers 13 residues. Germline V gene sequence: CDR1 SGHTA, CDR2 FQGNSA. The V gene lost 4 bases and the J gene lost 5 bases, with 11 bases spanning the gap. The CDR3: CASSSLKMETQYF. In nucleotides, the CDR3 is TGTGCCAGCAGCTCGCTAAAGATGGAGACCCAGTACTTC.